These 15 T cell receptor beta chains came from one sample sequenced in a study of blood T cell repertoires in COVID-19. Assay: immunoSEQ multiplex PCR; the TCRdb copy retains only in-frame clones and omits some. The sample carries fewer than 40,000 clones, about 88% recorded once. The sample was peripheral blood. Every receptor here comes from a woman aged 80 or older with active or convalescent COVID-19.

The chain has TRBV6-5 and TRBJ2-3; TRBD2 matches at 7 bases. V trimming: 8 bases; J trimming: 2 bases; junction bases outside the gene matches: 10. The CDR3 extends over 15 amino acids. Germline values: CDR1 MNHEY, CDR2 SVGAGI. CDR3: CASQFQAGYTDTQYF. CDR3 in DNA: TGTGCCAGCCAGTTTCAAGCGGGGTACACAGATACGCAGTATTTT.

CDR3 bases: TGTGCCAGCAGCGTGACCGGGACAGGAGCCTACAATGAGCAGTTCTTC. Its translation: CASSVTGTGAYNEQFF. V and J are TRBV9 and TRBJ2-1; 8 bases match TRBD1. This CDR3 is 16 amino acids long. V dropped 2 bases and J dropped 2; count of bases not matched to a gene: 6. Germline V gene lookup returns CDR1 SGDLS and CDR2 YYNGEE.

This sequence joins TRBV7-9 and TRBJ1-2; TRBD1 might be the D (5 bases). V dropped 2 bases and J dropped 5 bases, with 18 bases sitting between them. CDR3 length: 16 amino acids. In germline, CDR1 is SEHNR, CDR2 FQNEAQ (reference sequence). In DNA, the CDR3 is TGTGCCAGCAGCTTAATTCGCCCCTCGGGGGGGTATGGCTACACCTTC. The encoded protein is CASSLIRPSGGYGYTF.

The chain carries TRBV19 and TRBJ2-1; TRBD2 matches 13 bases. V was pared by 10 bases and J by 5 bases, with 5 bases of the junction left unmatched. The CDR3 has 14 amino acids. CDR1 and CDR2 from the germline V gene are LNHDA and SQIVND (reference sequence). CDR3 region: CATRTSGGNNEQFF. DNA for the CDR3: TGTGCCACCAGGACTAGCGGGGGAAACAATGAGCAGTTCTTC.

This rearrangement joins TRBV6-1 to TRBJ2-6; D gene unclear. In germline, CDR1 is MNHNS, CDR2 SASEGT. V was shortened by 3 bases and J by 0 bases, with 3 bases between the two germline ends. This CDR3 has 14 residues. The CDR3: CASSESSGANVLTF. In DNA form, the CDR3 reads TGTGCCAGCAGTGAGAGCTCTGGGGCCAACGTCCTGACTTTC.

The chain couples TRBV27 to TRBJ1-2; no firm D call. V gave up 5 bases and J gave up 0 bases, with 16 bases separating them. The CDR3 length is 16 residues. Per the germline V gene, CDR1 is MNHEY and CDR2 is SMNVEV (reference sequence). DNA for the CDR3: TGTGCCAGCAGTCCCCCTTTTGGCGGAGCTAACTATGGCTACACCTTC. As protein: CASSPPFGGANYGYTF.

The CDR3 DNA follows: TGTGCCAGCAGTTTAACTGGGACAGGCAAGAGGGATGGCTACACCTTC. Amino acids: CASSLTGTGKRDGYTF. The rearrangement joins TRBV27 to TRBJ1-2, with 8 bases matching TRBD1. CDR3 size: 16 residues. With V trimmed by 2 bases and J by 6 bases, 11 bases remained unmatched. CDR1 is MNHEY and CDR2 is SMNVEV in the germline V gene (reference sequence).

The rearrangement joins TRBV5-1 to TRBJ2-2; possibly TRBD1 for D (6 bases). The CDR3 length is 15 residues. V was trimmed by 1 base and J by 6 bases, leaving 13 bases between them. Germline-derived CDR1 and CDR2 are SGHRS and YFSETQ. The CDR3, as DNA: TGCGCCAGCAGCTTGACAGGGCCCCCACCCGGGGAGCTGTTTTTT. Translating it yields CASSLTGPPPGELFF.

The rearrangement uses TRBV5-1 and TRBJ2-1, with D possibly matching TRBD2 (6 bases). CDR3 length equals 15 residues. Deletions cut 6 bases from V and 2 bases from J, with 15 bases between. Germline V gene sequence: CDR1 SGHRS, CDR2 YFSETQ. The CDR3 coding sequence is TGCGCCAGCACCTCGTCGGGGGAGCCCTACAATGAGCAGTTCTTC. This gives the protein CASTSSGEPYNEQFF.

The chain combines TRBV5-1 with TRBJ1-6; a weak D match, TRBD1 (5 bases). The CDR3 loop spans 14 amino acids. The germline gives CDR1 SGHRS, CDR2 YFSETQ. With 0 bases removed from V and 9 bases from J, the gap between germline ends came to 10 bases. CDR3: CASSLAGYGSPLHF. CDR3 in DNA: TGCGCCAGCAGCTTGGCAGGGTATGGTTCACCCCTCCACTTT.

With regard to this clone: The junction does not match germline at one end; this may be a read error. The rearrangement uses TRBV2 and TRBJ2-1; D uncertain. Germline V gene data show CDR1 as SNHLY and CDR2 as FYNNEI. The CDR3 covers 11 residues. Written as DNA, the CDR3 is TGTGCCAGCAGCGCTCAGAATGATCAGTTCTTC. It codes for CASSAQNDQFF.

V and J are TRBV5-4 and TRBJ1-4, with 10 positions matching TRBD1. The CDR3 is 15 amino acids. V shed 0 bases and J 7 bases; nucleotides not matched to a gene: 3. Germline-derived CDR1 and CDR2 are SGHNT and YYREEE (reference sequence). This chain's CDR3 is CASSLGDRGGEKLFF. CDR3 nucleotides: TGTGCCAGCAGCTTGGGGGACAGGGGAGGTGAAAAACTGTTTTTT. The full variable domain, its missing parts supplied by reference TRBV5-4 and TRBJ1-4, is ETGVTQSPTHLIKTRGQQVTLRCSSQSGHNTVSWYQQALGQGPQFIFQYYREEENGRGNFPPRFSGLQFPNYSSELNVNALELDDSALYLCASSLGDRGGEKLFFGSGTQLSVL.

The rearrangement joins TRBV9 to TRBJ1-1; D call uncertain. There are 16 residues in the CDR3. With 2 bases removed from V and 5 bases from J, the gap between germline ends came to 19 bases. Germline V gene data show CDR1 as SGDLS and CDR2 as YYNGEE. This CDR3 is CASSVGVGRSETEAFF. CDR3 DNA sequence: TGTGCCAGCAGCGTCGGGGTAGGGAGGTCCGAGACTGAAGCTTTCTTT. Complete variable domain (other parts from reference TRBV9 and TRBJ1-1): DSGVTQTPKHLITATGQRVTLRCSPRSGDLSVYWYQQSLDQGLQFLIQYYNGEERAKGNILERFSAQQFPDLHSELNLSSLELGDSALYFCASSVGVGRSETEAFFGQGTRLTVV.

This rearrangement joins TRBV2 to TRBJ1-4, with TRBD1 matching 9 bases. V lost 5 bases, J lost 3 bases, and 4 bases stayed unmatched. The CDR3 extends over 15 amino acids. Per germline, CDR1 SNHLY and CDR2 FYNNEI. CDR3 sequence (DNA): TGTGCCAGCAGTCTACAGGGGGCTCCTAATGAAAAACTGTTTTTT. Translating gives CASSLQGAPNEKLFF. Using reference TRBV2 and TRBJ1-4 for the parts outside the CDR3, the full variable domain is EPEVTQTPSHQVTQMGQEVILRCVPISNHLYFYWYRQILGQKVEFLVSFYNNEISEKSEIFDDQFSVERPDGSNFTLKIRSTKLEDSAMYFCASSLQGAPNEKLFFGSGTQLSVL.

The rearrangement uses TRBV7-8 and TRBJ2-3; no clear D. From germline, CDR1 is SGHVS and CDR2 FQNEAQ. V shed 2 bases and J shed 1 base, with 13 bases lying between them. This CDR3 is 16 amino acids long. The CDR3 spells CASSLRQSERTDTQYF. The CDR3, as DNA: TGTGCCAGCAGCTTACGTCAGTCTGAACGCACAGATACGCAGTATTTT.